The 4 T cell receptor beta chains listed next were all sequenced from one sample in a study of blood T cell repertoires in COVID-19. The protocol was immunoSEQ multiplex PCR, while the TCRdb copy is restricted to in-frame clones and leaves out a portion. The table shows approximately 190,000 clones, with 90% occurring only once. Sequenced: peripheral blood. These receptors originate from a man aged 50 or older with acute or convalescent COVID-19.

The V and J genes are TRBV12-3 or TRBV12-4 and TRBJ2-7; D unclear. The CDR3 is made up of 12 amino acids. V gave up 3 bases and J gave up 0 bases, with 3 bases separating them. The CDR3 DNA reads as TGTGCCAGCAGTTTCAACTCCTACGAGCAGTACTTC. Translation: CASSFNSYEQYF.

The chain recombines TRBV4-3 with TRBJ2-7, with TRBD2 as a possible D gene (5 bases). From germline, CDR1 is LGHNA and CDR2 YSLEER. Trimming shortened V by 2 bases and J by 7 bases, and 33 bases separated the two germline ends. This CDR3 contains 20 residues. CDR3: CASSQSPILSNGVGGREQYV. CDR3 bases: TGCGCCAGCAGCCAAAGCCCCATCTTGAGTAACGGGGTTGGTGGCCGGGAGCAGTACGTC.

The CDR3 region has the DNA TGTGCCAGCAGCGTCGACAGGGTACGGAGAGAAAAACTGTTTTTT. Translating it yields CASSVDRVRREKLFF. The chain couples TRBV6-2 or TRBV6-3 to TRBJ1-4; 7 nucleotides align to TRBD1. V gave up 6 bases and J gave up 8 bases; unmatched junction bases: 12. Germline V CDR1 and CDR2: MNHEY, SVGEGT. The CDR3 covers 15 residues.

J is TRBJ2-1 and V is TRBV28; D possibly corresponds to TRBD1 (6 bases). The germline CDR1 and CDR2 sequences are MDHEN and SYDVKM. The CDR3 spans 15 residues. V lost 6 bases, J lost 9 bases, and 21 bases lay in between. CDR3 nucleotides: TGTGCCAGCAGGTCGACAGGTGCTGCGCATAGTGAGCAGTTCTTC. This gives the protein CASRSTGAAHSEQFF.